This is a list of T cell receptor beta chains from one sample in a study of blood T cells in healthy people across ages. Each CDR3 protein is one row after TCRdb ran MiXCR on the 5' RACE reads. The sample contains about 1.6 million distinct CDR3 sequences, around 35% of which appear only once. The sample was blood. Every receptor here comes from a woman in her twenties or thirties in good health. Each CDR3 is given with its conserved first and last residue. D genes are given only for firm matches. The size field is filled for only some rows; it gives once, few, many or a size class.

J gene | clone size | V gene | D gene | CDR3 protein | CDR3 DNA
TRBJ2-1 | - | TRBV29-1 | - | CSADPQRNEQFF | TGCAGCGCCGACCCCCAAAGGAATGAGCAGTTCTTC
TRBJ1-5 | few | TRBV28 | - | CASSLGGGVQPQHF | TGTGCCAGCAGTTTAGGTGGAGGGGTGCAGCCCCAGCATTTT
TRBJ2-7 | many | TRBV20-1 | - | CSAVYLPIIYTTGEENEQYF | TGCAGTGCAGTATACCTCCCAATCATTTATACAACAGGGGAGGAAAACGAGCAGTACTTC
TRBJ2-5 | - | TRBV6-5 | TRBD2 | CASRPGLATETQYF | TGTGCCAGCAGGCCGGGACTAGCGACGGAGACCCAGTACTTC
TRBJ2-1 | - | TRBV10-3 | TRBD2 | CAISVGLAGVNEQFF | TGTGCCATCAGTGTAGGGCTAGCGGGAGTCAATGAGCAGTTCTTC
TRBJ2-1 | - | TRBV7-3 | TRBD1 | CASSLRPGTGNNEQFF | TGTGCCAGCAGCCTCCGCCCCGGGACAGGGAATAATGAGCAGTTCTTC
TRBJ1-1 | - | TRBV20-1 | - | CSASKFTEAFF | TGCAGTGCTAGTAAGTTTACTGAAGCTTTCTTT
TRBJ2-2 | few | TRBV20-1 | - | CSAGEGSSALSELFF | TGCAGTGCTGGCGAAGGGAGTAGCGCCCTATCGGAGCTGTTTTTT
TRBJ2-1 | - | TRBV20-1 | - | CSARVVSPQRYNEQFF | TGCAGTGCTAGAGTTGTTAGCCCTCAACGATACAATGAGCAGTTCTTC
TRBJ2-1 | - | TRBV28 | - | CASSQGVREQFF | TGTGCCAGCAGCCAAGGGGTTCGTGAGCAGTTCTTC
TRBJ1-5 | few | TRBV20-1 | TRBD1 | CSASPDRGRRGNQPQHF | TGCAGTGCTAGCCCGGACAGGGGGCGCAGGGGCAATCAGCCCCAGCATTTT
TRBJ2-3 | many | TRBV2 | - | CASSQQTTDTQYF | TGTGCCAGCAGCCAACAGACCACAGATACGCAGTATTTT
TRBJ2-3 | few | TRBV20-1 | TRBD2 | CSVSGQLAGLDTQYF | TGCAGTGTTTCGGGTCAACTAGCGGGATTAGATACGCAGTATTTT